These 26 T cell receptor beta chains originate from one sample sequenced in a study of T cell responses to AZD1222 COVID-19 vaccine (dated by TCRdb to the early 2020s). Preparation of the library involved the immunoSEQ multiplex PCR assay. The source is immuneACCESS, and TCRdb retained only in-frame sequences with V and J called. Part of the clones is not carried over; for the studies checked, unresolved V genes explain less than half of this, and the remainder is unexplained. This sample holds tens of thousands of clones; around 90% were observed only once. Of the sample, roughly 23% falls within the top ten clones. This sample's time point label indicates: baseline before first vaccination. The sample consisted of peripheral blood, taken on day 0 of AZD1222 vaccination. These receptors came from an adult in good health.

V gene TRBV19 combines with J gene TRBJ2-1, with 11 bases matching TRBD2. CDR1 and CDR2 from the germline V gene are LNHDA and SQIVND (reference sequence). V lost 9 bases, J lost 12 bases, and 4 bases stayed unmatched. The CDR3 has 11 residues. This CDR3 is CASGTSGMQFF. In DNA, the CDR3 is TGTGCCAGCGGGACTAGCGGAATGCAGTTCTTC.

In this sample, this clone turned up once. The V call is TRBV19, the J call TRBJ1-2; D perhaps matches TRBD1 (6 bases). The CDR3 runs 14 residues. CDR1 and CDR2 (germline): LNHDA, SQIVND (reference sequence). The V end lost 4 bases, the J end lost 2 bases, and 11 bases lay between the germline ends. The CDR3 DNA is TGTGCCAGTAGTACCCAGACAGGCAACTATGGCTACACCTTC. This translates into CASSTQTGNYGYTF.

The rearrangement joins TRBV29-1 to TRBJ2-7; D ambiguous. The V end lost 5 bases, the J end lost 0 bases, and 14 bases lay between the germline ends. This CDR3 contains 14 residues. Germline CDR1 and CDR2: SQVTM and ANQGSEA. The CDR3, as DNA: TGCAGCGTTCTGGAGTTGAGCAGCTCCTACGAGCAGTACTTC. The encoded protein is CSVLELSSSYEQYF.

This chain links TRBV6-5 with TRBJ2-7; 7 bases map to TRBD1. The germline gives CDR1 MNHEY, CDR2 SVGAGI. The length of the CDR3 is 14 residues. The V segment lost 5 bases and the J segment 5 bases; nucleotides outside the gene matches: 9. The chain's CDR3 is CASSRRDSADEQYF. CDR3 nucleotides: TGTGCCAGCAGTCGACGGGACAGCGCCGACGAGCAGTACTTC.

V is TRBV10-3 and J is TRBJ2-7; the D is unclear. Between the trimmed V and J ends, which lost 5 bases and 3 bases, there was a span of 8 bases. The CDR3 totals 12 residues. Germline CDR1 is ENHRY and CDR2 is SYGVKD. The CDR3 sequence: CAISTPGYEQYF. The CDR3 DNA sequence: TGTGCCATCAGTACCCCGGGCTACGAGCAGTACTTC.

V usage is TRBV2 and J usage is TRBJ2-1; D not resolved. The germline CDR1 and CDR2 sequences are SNHLY and FYNNEI. Trimming shortened V by 2 bases and J by 5 bases, and 13 bases separated the two germline ends. The CDR3 sequence is 15 residues long. CDR3 loop: CASSEMVGSNNEQFF. DNA for the CDR3: TGTGCCAGCAGTGAAATGGTGGGTTCAAACAATGAGCAGTTCTTC.

The chain is built from TRBV10-3 and TRBJ2-7; D possibly corresponds to TRBD2 (6 bases). Between the trimmed V and J ends, which lost 8 bases and 0 bases, there was a span of 17 bases. The CDR3 runs to 15 residues. Germline-derived CDR1 and CDR2 are ENHRY and SYGVKD. For the CDR3, the DNA is TGTGCCATCTCCTTCATGCCGGGAGACTCCTACGAGCAGTACTTC. Its translation: CAISFMPGDSYEQYF.

Here the CDR3 reads CASSLGDRERGETQYF. CDR3 coding DNA: TGTGCCAGCAGCTTAGGGGACAGGGAGCGGGGAGAGACCCAGTACTTC. The chain employs TRBV7-6 and TRBJ2-5, with 9 nucleotides matching TRBD1. V shed 1 base, J shed 4 bases, and the junction held 7 bases outside the gene matches. Germline CDR1 is SGHVS and CDR2 is FNYEAQ. The CDR3 length is 16 residues. The full variable domain, its missing parts supplied by reference TRBV7-6 and TRBJ2-5, is GAGVSQSPRYKVTKRGQDVALRCDPISGHVSLYWYRQALGQGPEFLTYFNYEAQQDKSGLPNDRFSAERPEGSISTLTIQRTEQRDSAMYRCASSLGDRERGETQYFGPGTRLLVL.

The CDR3 reads CASSPRGPQGEQYF. In DNA, the CDR3 is TGTGCCAGCAGCCCCAGGGGGCCTCAGGGCGAGCAGTACTTC. The V and J genes are TRBV27 and TRBJ2-7, with 8 bases matching TRBD1. Trimming took 6 bases from V and 6 from J; bases not matched to a gene: 10. The CDR3 sequence is 14 residues long. Per the germline V gene, CDR1 is MNHEY and CDR2 is SMNVEV (reference sequence).

This chain joins TRBV7-6 and TRBJ2-3; the D gene is possibly TRBD1 (7 bases). V was clipped by 1 base and J by 4 bases, with 12 bases between them. This CDR3 spans 15 amino acids. Per the germline V gene, CDR1 is SGHVS and CDR2 is FNYEAQ. CDR3 in DNA: TGTGCCAGCAGCTTAGGACAGGGAGGTGCAGATACGCAGTATTTT. Its translation is CASSLGQGGADTQYF.

CDR3 protein: CSARLVSEQFF. The CDR3 DNA follows: TGCAGTGCGCGACTAGTTTCTGAGCAGTTCTTC. V and J are TRBV20-1 and TRBJ2-1; weak D call: TRBD2 (6 bases). The V and J ends lost 6 bases and 9 bases respectively, with 12 bases between them. Per the germline V gene, CDR1 is DFQATT and CDR2 is SNEGSKA (reference sequence). The CDR3 loop spans 11 amino acids.

The V and J genes are TRBV18 and TRBJ1-2; no definite D call. Germline lookup yields CDR1 KGHSH and CDR2 LQKENI. The CDR3 extends over 17 amino acids. The V end lost 0 bases, the J end lost 8 bases, and 22 bases lay between the germline ends. This CDR3 is CASSPPEASRGMEGYTF. CDR3 DNA sequence: TGTGCCAGCTCACCACCTGAAGCTTCACGAGGCATGGAAGGCTACACCTTC.

The V call is TRBV3-1 (or the pseudogene TRBV3-2), the J call TRBJ2-5; TRBD1 matches at 11 bases. The germline V gene encodes CDR1 LGHDT and CDR2 YNNKEL (reference sequence). The J segment lost 4 bases and the V segment lost 5 bases, leaving 12 bases of the junction unmatched. CDR3 length equals 17 residues. DNA for the CDR3: TGTGCCAGCAGCAAGGGACAGGGGGGGATACAAGGAGAGACCCAGTACTTC. Amino acid sequence: CASSKGQGGIQGETQYF.

This chain joins TRBV10-1 and TRBJ1-2; tentatively, D is TRBD1 (6 bases). The V gene's germline CDR1 is WNHNN and CDR2 SYGVQD (reference sequence). The CDR3 has 12 residues. Trimming cost V 3 bases and J 5 bases, with 7 bases left between them. The CDR3, as DNA: TGCGCCAGCAGTGAAGGGACATATGGCTACACCTTC. It is translated as CASSEGTYGYTF.

The genes are TRBV5-5 and TRBJ1-5; 8 nucleotides align to TRBD1. The CDR3 loop spans 16 amino acids. Trimming took 4 bases from V and 7 from J; bases not matched to a gene: 13. CDR1 is SGHKS and CDR2 is YYEKEE in the germline V gene (reference sequence). In DNA form, the CDR3 reads TGTGCCAGCAGCCCTAAGACAGGGGCCGGACGGCAGCCCCAGCATTTT. This translates into CASSPKTGAGRQPQHF.

In nucleotides, the CDR3 is TGTGCCAGCAGCTTAGGAGTTGCTAGCGCGCATTTGGTAGAGACCCAGTACTTC. Protein sequence: CASSLGVASAHLVETQYF. The rearrangement links TRBV7-7 to TRBJ2-5, with a possible D match to TRBD2 (6 bases). CDR1 is SSHAT, CDR2 FNYEAQ, per germline (reference sequence). This CDR3 has 18 residues. Trimming cost V 1 base and J 4 bases, with 22 bases left between them. Variable domain in full (rest from reference TRBV7-7 and TRBJ2-5): GAGVSQSPRYKVTKRGQDVTLRCDPISSHATLYWYQQALGQGPEFLTYFNYEAQPDKSGLPSDRFSAERPEGSISTLTIQRTEQRDSAMYRCASSLGVASAHLVETQYFGPGTRLLVL.

The V and J genes are TRBV19 and TRBJ1-5; weak D call: TRBD1 (5 bases). The V end was cut by 3 bases, the J end by 0 bases, with 15 bases between. This CDR3 is 17 amino acids long. Germline lookup yields CDR1 LNHDA and CDR2 SQIVND (reference sequence). The CDR3, as DNA: TGTGCCAGTAGTATCCGCGGCAGGGAGTATAGCAATCAGCCCCAGCATTTT. This translates into CASSIRGREYSNQPQHF.

The V gene is TRBV19, the J gene TRBJ1-6, with 9 bases that match TRBD1. The trim removed 7 bases at V and 7 bases at J, leaving 5 bases unmatched. The length of the CDR3 is 14 residues. Germline CDR1 and CDR2: LNHDA and SQIVND (reference sequence). As DNA, the CDR3 is TGTGCCAGTACCACGGGACAGGGAAATTCACCCCTCCACTTT. It yields the protein CASTTGQGNSPLHF.

This chain links TRBV9 with TRBJ2-3, with TRBD2 matching 8 bases. The V segment lost 0 bases and the J segment 3 bases; nucleotides outside the gene matches: 3. This CDR3 is built from 15 residues. Germline CDR1 SGDLS, CDR2 YYNGEE. The CDR3 sequence: CASSVEGLETDTQYF. In DNA, the CDR3 is TGTGCCAGCAGCGTAGAGGGACTAGAAACAGATACGCAGTATTTT.

The V and J genes are TRBV29-1 and TRBJ2-7; TRBD1 agrees at 12 bases. Germline CDR1 and CDR2: SQVTM and ANQGSEA. The trim removed 6 bases at V and 1 base at J, leaving 16 bases unmatched. The CDR3 is 18 residues long. Here the CDR3 reads CSVATGTGGYERSYEQYF. CDR3 in DNA: TGCAGCGTCGCTACCGGGACAGGGGGCTATGAGAGATCCTACGAGCAGTACTTC.

This rearrangement joins TRBV20-1 to TRBJ2-3; 9 nucleotides agree with TRBD2. The V gene's germline CDR1 is DFQATT and CDR2 SNEGSKA (reference sequence). The CDR3 is 16 residues long. V gave up 3 bases and J gave up 3 bases; unmatched junction bases: 10. CDR3 residues: CSASGFGAGGTDTQYF. CDR3 bases: TGCAGTGCTAGTGGGTTTGGAGCGGGAGGTACAGATACGCAGTATTTT.

The genes are TRBV29-1 and TRBJ2-5; no firm D call. The CDR3 runs to 13 residues. Trimming left V 2 bases short and J 0 bases short, with 7 bases between. In germline, CDR1 is SQVTM, CDR2 ANQGSEA. The CDR3 DNA is TGCAGCGTTGAAACAGTCCACCAAGAGACCCAGTACTTC. It specifies CSVETVHQETQYF.

The rearrangement uses TRBV5-1 and TRBJ2-7; D is unresolved. Germline V gives CDR1 SGHRS, CDR2 YFSETQ. The length of the CDR3 is 16 residues. Trimming stripped 4 bases from V and 3 bases from J, with 20 bases between. For the CDR3, the DNA is TGCGCCAGCAGCCCGACTCGGGCCACTGGACGCTACGAGCAGTACTTC. Its protein is CASSPTRATGRYEQYF.

The chain links TRBV19 to TRBJ1-1; D gene ambiguous. This CDR3 spans 13 amino acids. Between the trimmed V and J ends, which lost 10 bases and 1 base, there was a span of 13 bases. Germline V gives CDR1 LNHDA, CDR2 SQIVND (reference sequence). CDR3 loop: CATGSQANTEAFF. CDR3 DNA sequence: TGTGCCACCGGGTCCCAGGCGAACACTGAAGCTTTCTTT. Complete variable domain (other parts from reference TRBV19 and TRBJ1-1): DGGITQSPKYLFRKEGQNVTLSCEQNLNHDAMYWYRQDPGQGLRLIYYSQIVNDFQKGDIAEGYSVSREKKESFPLTVTSAQKNPTAFYLCATGSQANTEAFFGQGTRLTVV.

This rearrangement joins TRBV29-1 to TRBJ1-4, with 7 bases that match TRBD1. This CDR3 contains 13 residues. Germline trimming cut 6 bases from V and 2 bases from J; bases unmatched to any gene: 3. In germline, CDR1 is SQVTM, CDR2 ANQGSEA. DNA for the CDR3: TGCAGCGTCTTGACAGGGACTAATGAAAAACTGTTTTTT. It codes for CSVLTGTNEKLFF.

The V call is TRBV6-2 or TRBV6-3, the J call TRBJ2-7; no firm D call. CDR3 length equals 13 residues. V dropped 3 bases and J dropped 6 bases, with 12 bases sitting between them. The germline gives CDR1 MNHEY, CDR2 SVGEGT. The CDR3 bases are TGTGCCAGCAGTTATGGCGTAGAAACCGAGCAGTACTTC. Protein product: CASSYGVETEQYF.